These T cell receptor beta chains were read from a single sample in a study of T cells after yellow fever vaccination. TCRdb re-derived calls from the 5' RACE reads in MiXCR, one entry per CDR3 protein. This table has approximately 550,000 distinct CDR3 sequences, about 14% appearing once. The starting material was PBMCs, obtained on the day of the yellow fever booster vaccination. All receptors derive from a man younger than 40 who received the YFV17D yellow fever vaccine. Both conserved end residues are part of each CDR3. Each record gives: V gene, CDR3 length, J gene, D gene, clone size, CDR3 DNA, CDR3 protein. D genes are given only for firm matches. Where a row states a size, it is once, few, many or the class of an expanded clone; other rows omit it.

V gene: TRBV9; CDR3 length: 13; J gene: TRBJ2-2; D gene: -; clone size: few; CDR3 DNA: TGTGCCAGCAGCCCCGGATACACCGGGGAGCTGTTTTTT; CDR3 protein: CASSPGYTGELFF
V gene: TRBV18; CDR3 length: 13; J gene: TRBJ2-7; D gene: -; clone size: -; CDR3 DNA: TGTGCCAGCTCACCACAAAGGCACTACGAGCAGTACTTC; CDR3 protein: CASSPQRHYEQYF
V gene: TRBV5-1; CDR3 length: 16; J gene: TRBJ2-1; D gene: -; clone size: -; CDR3 DNA: TGCGCCAGCAGCCCATTCTCCAGGGGAAACAACAATGAGCAGTTCTTC; CDR3 protein: CASSPFSRGNNNEQFF
V gene: TRBV7-8; CDR3 length: 16; J gene: TRBJ2-5; D gene: TRBD2; clone size: few; CDR3 DNA: TGTGCCAGCAGCAAATTGACTAGCGGGAACCAAGAGACCCAGTACTTC; CDR3 protein: CASSKLTSGNQETQYF
V gene: TRBV7-2; CDR3 length: 12; J gene: TRBJ2-1; D gene: -; clone size: -; CDR3 DNA: TGTGCCAGCAGCTTAGCGAGGACTGAGCAGTTCTTC; CDR3 protein: CASSLARTEQFF
V gene: TRBV20-1; CDR3 length: 12; J gene: TRBJ2-2; D gene: -; clone size: few; CDR3 DNA: TGCAGTGCTAGGAGAAACACCGGGGAGCTGTTTTTT; CDR3 protein: CSARRNTGELFF
V gene: TRBV6-2/TRBV6-3; CDR3 length: 11; J gene: TRBJ2-1; D gene: -; clone size: few; CDR3 DNA: TGTGCCAGCGGACGGTGGGGTGAGCAGTTCTTC; CDR3 protein: CASGRWGEQFF
V gene: TRBV7-3; CDR3 length: 14; J gene: TRBJ2-1; D gene: TRBD2; clone size: -; CDR3 DNA: TGTGCCAGCAGCTCAGGACTAGTTACAAGTGAGCAGTTCTTC; CDR3 protein: CASSSGLVTSEQFF
V gene: TRBV6-1; CDR3 length: 15; J gene: TRBJ2-7; D gene: TRBD2; clone size: few; CDR3 DNA: TGTGCCAGCAGTCATTCTCGCCAGGGACTACGGGAGCAGTACTTC; CDR3 protein: CASSHSRQGLREQYF
V gene: TRBV5-5; CDR3 length: 15; J gene: TRBJ2-1; D gene: TRBD2; clone size: few; CDR3 DNA: TGTGCCAGCAGCTTGCCTAGCGGCCACTACAATGAGCAGTTCTTC; CDR3 protein: CASSLPSGHYNEQFF
V gene: TRBV12-3/TRBV12-4; CDR3 length: 14; J gene: TRBJ2-3; D gene: -; clone size: few; CDR3 DNA: TGTGCCAGCAGTCGCTCCTCAAGGGGTTTATCGCAGTATTTT; CDR3 protein: CASSRSSRGLSQYF
V gene: TRBV5-4; CDR3 length: 15; J gene: TRBJ2-1; D gene: -; clone size: -; CDR3 DNA: TGTGCCAGCCACCTCCGGAGGGGGAGTACGGATGAGCAGTTCTTC; CDR3 protein: CASHLRRGSTDEQFF
V gene: TRBV4-3; CDR3 length: 13; J gene: TRBJ2-3; D gene: -; clone size: -; CDR3 DNA: TGCGCCAGCAGCCAAGTACGTCGAGATACGCAGTATTTT; CDR3 protein: CASSQVRRDTQYF
V gene: TRBV29-1; CDR3 length: 13; J gene: TRBJ2-5; D gene: TRBD2; clone size: -; CDR3 DNA: TGCAGCGCCCCCATAGCGGGAGCGGCGACCCAGTACTTC; CDR3 protein: CSAPIAGAATQYF
V gene: TRBV20-1; CDR3 length: 15; J gene: TRBJ2-1; D gene: TRBD2; clone size: many; CDR3 DNA: TGCAGTGCTAAACGTAGCGGGAGCAGCTACAATGAGCAGTTCTTC; CDR3 protein: CSAKRSGSSYNEQFF
V gene: TRBV7-9; CDR3 length: 13; J gene: TRBJ2-7; D gene: -; clone size: few; CDR3 DNA: TGTGCCAGCAGCTTCTCCTTTCGCGGCGAGCAGTACTTC; CDR3 protein: CASSFSFRGEQYF
V gene: TRBV10-1; CDR3 length: 14; J gene: TRBJ2-1; D gene: TRBD2; clone size: -; CDR3 DNA: TGCGCCAGCAGCTCCCGGGAGGTTGGGAATGAGCAGTTCTTC; CDR3 protein: CASSSREVGNEQFF
V gene: TRBV7-2; CDR3 length: 17; J gene: TRBJ1-2; D gene: TRBD1; clone size: few; CDR3 DNA: TGTGCCAGCAGCAAGGGGACAGTCTCTAGGGTTAACTATGGCTACACCTTC; CDR3 protein: CASSKGTVSRVNYGYTF
V gene: TRBV7-9; CDR3 length: 12; J gene: TRBJ2-7; D gene: -; clone size: -; CDR3 DNA: TGTGCCAGCAGCTTAGCGCAACCGGGACAGTACTTC; CDR3 protein: CASSLAQPGQYF
V gene: TRBV9; CDR3 length: 15; J gene: TRBJ2-7; D gene: -; clone size: -; CDR3 DNA: TGTGCCAGCAGCGATACCGGGACGGGGACCTACGAGCAGTACTTC; CDR3 protein: CASSDTGTGTYEQYF
V gene: TRBV20-1; CDR3 length: 16; J gene: TRBJ2-7; D gene: TRBD2; clone size: few; CDR3 DNA: TGCAGTGCTGGTCGTGGACTAGCGGGAGGACCCTACGAGCAGTACTTC; CDR3 protein: CSAGRGLAGGPYEQYF
V gene: TRBV4-2; CDR3 length: 15; J gene: TRBJ1-2; D gene: TRBD1; clone size: few; CDR3 DNA: TGTGCCAGCAGCCAGGGGACAGTAGCTAACTATGGCTACACCTTC; CDR3 protein: CASSQGTVANYGYTF
V gene: TRBV2; CDR3 length: 15; J gene: TRBJ2-5; D gene: TRBD2; clone size: -; CDR3 DNA: TGTGCCAGCAGAGAGACTAGCGGGACCCAAGAGACCCAGTACTTC; CDR3 protein: CASRETSGTQETQYF
V gene: TRBV4-3; CDR3 length: 18; J gene: TRBJ2-2; D gene: -; clone size: -; CDR3 DNA: TGCGCCAGCAGCCGGCGACCCCCAGGTACGACGGACACCGGGGAGCTGTTTTTT; CDR3 protein: CASSRRPPGTTDTGELFF
V gene: TRBV7-2; CDR3 length: 15; J gene: TRBJ2-1; D gene: -; clone size: many; CDR3 DNA: TGTGCCAGCAGTTTGTCCAGTAGCTCCTACAATGAGCAGTTCTTC; CDR3 protein: CASSLSSSSYNEQFF
V gene: TRBV10-3; CDR3 length: 14; J gene: TRBJ2-7; D gene: -; clone size: -; CDR3 DNA: TGTGCCATCAGTGCGGACTCTATCTCCTACGAGCAGTACTTC; CDR3 protein: CAISADSISYEQYF
V gene: TRBV27; CDR3 length: 13; J gene: TRBJ2-7; D gene: TRBD1; clone size: -; CDR3 DNA: TGTGCCAGCAGTTTCAGGGGGCGCGAGATACAGTACTTC; CDR3 protein: CASSFRGREIQYF
V gene: TRBV30; CDR3 length: 13; J gene: TRBJ1-5; D gene: -; clone size: many; CDR3 DNA: TGTGCCTGGAGTGTACGGAACAATCAGCCCCAGCATTTT; CDR3 protein: CAWSVRNNQPQHF
V gene: TRBV6-5; CDR3 length: 13; J gene: TRBJ2-1; D gene: -; clone size: few; CDR3 DNA: TGTGCCAGCAGTTACACCCCCGGGACGGTGCCGTTCTTC; CDR3 protein: CASSYTPGTVPFF
V gene: TRBV5-1; CDR3 length: 13; J gene: TRBJ2-5; D gene: TRBD2; clone size: -; CDR3 DNA: TGCGCCAGCAGCACTAGCGTCTCGGAGACCCAGTACTTC; CDR3 protein: CASSTSVSETQYF
V gene: TRBV5-1; CDR3 length: 13; J gene: TRBJ2-1; D gene: TRBD2; clone size: -; CDR3 DNA: TGCGCCAGCAGATTAGCGGGAGTCCATGAGCAGTTCTTC; CDR3 protein: CASRLAGVHEQFF
V gene: TRBV12-3/TRBV12-4; CDR3 length: 14; J gene: TRBJ2-7; D gene: -; clone size: few; CDR3 DNA: TGTGCCAGCAGTTTCCAGGTGGGACCGTACGAGCAGTACTTC; CDR3 protein: CASSFQVGPYEQYF
V gene: TRBV20-1; CDR3 length: 13; J gene: TRBJ1-6; D gene: -; clone size: few; CDR3 DNA: TGCAGTGCTAGACGGACCCTCAATTCACCCCTCCACTTT; CDR3 protein: CSARRTLNSPLHF
V gene: TRBV7-6; CDR3 length: 16; J gene: TRBJ2-3; D gene: TRBD2; clone size: few; CDR3 DNA: TGTGCCAGCAGCTTAAGGACTAGCGGCCACCCAGATACGCAGTATTTT; CDR3 protein: CASSLRTSGHPDTQYF
V gene: TRBV10-3; CDR3 length: 14; J gene: TRBJ2-7; D gene: -; clone size: -; CDR3 DNA: TGTGCCATCAGTCGTGGGGGGAATCTCTACGAGCAGTACTTC; CDR3 protein: CAISRGGNLYEQYF
V gene: TRBV24-1; CDR3 length: 11; J gene: TRBJ2-1; D gene: -; clone size: -; CDR3 DNA: TGTGCCACCAGTGTGATGGATGAGCAGTTCTTC; CDR3 protein: CATSVMDEQFF
V gene: TRBV5-1; CDR3 length: 15; J gene: TRBJ1-5; D gene: TRBD1; clone size: many; CDR3 DNA: TGCGCCAGCAGCTTGGAAGGACAGGGGAAACAGCCCCAGCATTTT; CDR3 protein: CASSLEGQGKQPQHF